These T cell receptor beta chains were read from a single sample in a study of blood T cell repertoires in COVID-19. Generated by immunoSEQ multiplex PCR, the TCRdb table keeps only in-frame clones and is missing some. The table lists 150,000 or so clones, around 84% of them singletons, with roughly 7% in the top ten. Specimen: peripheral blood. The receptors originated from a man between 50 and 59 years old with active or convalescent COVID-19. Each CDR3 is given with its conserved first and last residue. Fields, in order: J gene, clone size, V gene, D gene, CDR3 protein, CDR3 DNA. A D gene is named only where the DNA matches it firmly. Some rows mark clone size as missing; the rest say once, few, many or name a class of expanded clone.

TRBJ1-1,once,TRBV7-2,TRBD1,CASSPDRGYTEAFF,TGTGCCAGCAGCCCCGACAGGGGGTACACTGAAGCTTTCTTT
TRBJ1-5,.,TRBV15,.,CATSRGGGSNQPQHF,TGTGCCACCAGCAGAGGGGGAGGAAGCAATCAGCCCCAGCATTTT
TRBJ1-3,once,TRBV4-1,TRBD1,CASSQGPDRVGNTIYF,TGCGCCAGCAGCCAAGGCCCAGACAGGGTTGGAAACACCATATATTTT
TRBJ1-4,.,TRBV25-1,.,CASSDLGGTRSEKLFF,TGTGCCAGCAGTGATCTCGGAGGGACTAGGAGTGAAAAACTGTTTTTT
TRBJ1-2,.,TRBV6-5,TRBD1,CASRRQGNYGYTF,TGTGCCAGCAGGAGACAGGGAAACTATGGCTACACCTTC
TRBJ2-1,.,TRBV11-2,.,CASSPRAASSSYNEQFF,TGTGCCAGCAGCCCGAGGGCGGCCTCAAGCTCCTACAATGAGCAGTTCTTC
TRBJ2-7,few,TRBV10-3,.,CAIRGAGAYEQYF,TGTGCCATCCGGGGGGCGGGAGCCTACGAGCAGTACTTC
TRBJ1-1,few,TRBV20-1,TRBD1,CSARDRAEAFF,TGCAGTGCTAGGGACAGGGCTGAAGCTTTCTTT
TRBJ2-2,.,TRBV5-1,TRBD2,CASRSGVNTGELFF,TGCGCCAGCAGAAGCGGGGTCAACACCGGGGAGCTGTTTTTT
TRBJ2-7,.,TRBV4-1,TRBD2,CASSPSGDTYEQYF,TGCGCCAGCAGCCCTAGCGGCGACACCTACGAGCAGTACTTC
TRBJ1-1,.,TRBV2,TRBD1,CASRHRTGTENTEAFF,TGTGCCAGCAGGCACCGGACAGGGACGGAGAACACTGAAGCTTTCTTT
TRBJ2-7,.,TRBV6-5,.,CASIMTGLTYEQYF,TGTGCCAGCATTATGACAGGTCTGACCTACGAGCAGTACTTC
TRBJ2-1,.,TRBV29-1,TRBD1,CSVEGQGETEQFF,TGCAGCGTCGAGGGACAGGGAGAAACTGAGCAGTTCTTC
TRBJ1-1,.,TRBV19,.,CASSTGWGTEAFF,TGTGCCAGTAGCACAGGGTGGGGGACTGAAGCTTTCTTT
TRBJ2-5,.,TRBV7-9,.,CASTRLTGELLRETQYF,TGTGCCAGCACCCGGCTCACGGGAGAGCTTTTGCGAGAGACCCAGTACTTC
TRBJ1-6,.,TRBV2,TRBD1,CASHVRGPSPLHF,TGTGCCAGCCACGTCAGGGGGCCCTCACCCCTCCACTTT
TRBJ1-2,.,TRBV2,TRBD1,CASSLRGLDYGYTF,TGTGCCAGCAGTCTCAGGGGGCTGGACTATGGCTACACCTTC
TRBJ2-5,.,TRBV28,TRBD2,CASSLPSGSGETQYF,TGTGCCAGCAGTTTACCTAGCGGGAGCGGGGAGACCCAGTACTTC
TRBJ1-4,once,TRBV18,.,CASSPPGGVEKLFF,TGTGCCAGCTCACCACCGGGAGGGGTTGAAAAACTGTTTTTT
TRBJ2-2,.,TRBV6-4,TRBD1,CASSRDREAGELFF,TGTGCCAGCAGCCGGGACAGAGAGGCCGGGGAGCTGTTTTTT
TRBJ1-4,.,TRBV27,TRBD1,CASSFTGGKETNEKLFF,TGTGCCAGCAGTTTCACAGGGGGTAAGGAAACTAATGAAAAACTGTTTTTT
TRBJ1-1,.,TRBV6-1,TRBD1,CASSDRQGASEAFF,TGTGCCAGCAGTGATCGACAGGGGGCAAGTGAAGCTTTCTTT
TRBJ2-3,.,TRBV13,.,CASSLSWVGRGADTQYF,TGTGCCAGCAGCTTGAGTTGGGTTGGCAGGGGGGCAGATACGCAGTATTTT
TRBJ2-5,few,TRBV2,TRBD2,CASSVQRGRAETQYF,TGTGCCAGCAGTGTTCAGCGGGGGCGAGCGGAGACCCAGTACTTC
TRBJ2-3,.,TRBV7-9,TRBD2,CASSPRGDTDTQYF,TGTGCCAGCAGCCCGCGGGGGGACACAGATACGCAGTATTTT
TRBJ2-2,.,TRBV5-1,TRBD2,CASSPTSGGPTGELFF,TGCGCCAGCAGCCCCACATCGGGGGGGCCCACCGGGGAGCTGTTTTTT
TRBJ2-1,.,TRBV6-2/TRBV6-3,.,CASSYSYHLLAASSYNEQFF,TGTGCCAGCAGTTACTCCTACCACCTCCTGGCCGCTAGCTCCTACAATGAGCAGTTCTTC
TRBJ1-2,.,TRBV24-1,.,CATSDRVANYGYTF,TGTGCCACCAGTGATCGAGTAGCTAACTATGGCTACACCTTC
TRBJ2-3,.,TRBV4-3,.,CASSQDRGVPTDTQYF,TGCGCCAGCAGCCAAGATCGCGGGGTCCCCACAGATACGCAGTATTTT
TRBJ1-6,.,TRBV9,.,CASSPPVYNSPLHF,TGTGCCAGCAGCCCCCCAGTTTATAATTCACCCCTCCACTTT
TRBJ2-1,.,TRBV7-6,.,CASSGLGLVSFEEQFF,TGTGCCAGCAGCGGATTAGGACTCGTCTCCTTCGAAGAGCAGTTCTTC
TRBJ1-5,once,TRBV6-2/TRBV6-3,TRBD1,CASSRDRDNQPQHF,TGTGCCAGCAGCCGGGACAGAGACAATCAGCCCCAGCATTTT
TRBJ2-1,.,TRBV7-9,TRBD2,CASSYPTSGTYNEQFF,TGTGCCAGCAGCTACCCGACTAGCGGGACGTACAATGAGCAGTTCTTC
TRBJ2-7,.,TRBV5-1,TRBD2,CASSSRGSGGPNRYEQYF,TGCGCCAGCAGCTCCCGGGGTAGCGGGGGGCCTAATCGCTACGAGCAGTACTTC
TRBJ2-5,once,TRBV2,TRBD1,CASNPDRGQETQYF,TGTGCCAGCAATCCAGACAGGGGGCAAGAGACCCAGTACTTC
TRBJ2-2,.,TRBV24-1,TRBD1,CATGQGAAYGELFF,TGTGCCACCGGACAGGGGGCGGCGTACGGGGAGCTGTTTTTT
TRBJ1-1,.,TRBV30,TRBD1,CAWSTGQGAHAFF,TGTGCCTGGAGTACTGGACAGGGGGCGCACGCTTTCTTT
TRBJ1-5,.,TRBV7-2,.,CASSKPGNQPQHF,TGTGCCAGCAGCAAGCCAGGGAATCAGCCCCAGCATTTT
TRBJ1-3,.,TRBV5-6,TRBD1,CASSAFGRDRSSGNTIYF,TGTGCCAGCAGCGCGTTTGGCAGGGACAGGAGCTCTGGAAACACCATATATTTT
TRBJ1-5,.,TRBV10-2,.,CASSFGGADQPQHF,TGCGCCAGCAGTTTTGGGGGCGCGGATCAGCCCCAGCATTTT
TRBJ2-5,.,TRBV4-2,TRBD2,CASSQGVSGQETQYF,TGTGCCAGCAGCCAAGGGGTTAGCGGGCAAGAGACCCAGTACTTC
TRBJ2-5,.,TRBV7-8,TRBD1,CASSLATGGETQYF,TGTGCCAGCAGCTTAGCAACAGGGGGAGAGACCCAGTACTTC
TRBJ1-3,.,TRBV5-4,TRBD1,CASSFGTASGNTIYF,TGTGCCAGCAGCTTCGGGACAGCCTCTGGAAACACCATATATTTT
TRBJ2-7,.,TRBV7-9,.,CASSLDVSFYEQYF,TGTGCCAGCAGCTTAGACGTCAGTTTCTACGAGCAGTACTTC
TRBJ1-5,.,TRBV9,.,CASSVGGSFNQPQHF,TGTGCCAGCAGCGTAGGCGGCTCCTTCAATCAGCCCCAGCATTTT
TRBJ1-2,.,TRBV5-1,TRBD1,CASSYGQDGYTF,TGCGCCAGCAGCTACGGACAGGATGGCTACACCTTC